This T cell receptor (beta chain) was recorded in a study of blood T cell repertoires in COVID-19. Study-wide background: The study drew acute and convalescent COVID-19 samples from the United States, Italy and Spain.

The study recruited people aged about 18 to 90 years across approximately 24 US areas. Cohorts were based on clinical histories the participants reported. This clone was recorded a few times. Method: immunoSEQ multiplex PCR; TCRdb's copy keeps in-frame clones and lacks some. Of a few hundred thousand clones in the sample, about 89% were seen once. The sequenced sample consisted of PBMCs or T cells enriched from blood (not recorded which). The sequence was collected from a man aged 40-55 years in a cohort exposed to, infected with or recovered from COVID-19 (not recorded which).

The CDR3 region is CASSSGMMQETQYF. In DNA form, the CDR3 reads TGTGCCAGCAGCTCCGGGATGATGCAAGAGACCCAGTACTTC. This rearrangement joins TRBV6-5 to TRBJ2-5; perhaps TRBD2 as D (5 bases). V was pared by 6 bases and J by 2 bases, with 13 bases between. The CDR3 spans 14 residues. Germline CDR1 MNHEY, CDR2 SVGAGI.